One sample yielded the 28 T cell receptor beta chains listed below, sequenced in a study of shared clonotypes between healthy human individuals. Profiling relied on immunoSEQ multiplex PCR, and the TCRdb table lists in-frame clones only, not all of them. Among millions of clones listed, 90% to 95% were seen once. Sample: naive CD4+ T cells sorted from blood. Sample subset: CD45RA+ positively selected. The receptors shown here come from a man between 18 and 29 years old in good health.

This chain uses TRBV10-3 with TRBJ1-4; D ambiguous. The CDR3 contains 13 residues. V was cut by 7 bases and J by 4 bases, with 10 bases left in between. The germline CDR1 and CDR2 sequences are ENHRY and SYGVKD. The CDR3 protein is CAIKEGFNEKLFF. The CDR3 region has the DNA TGTGCCATCAAAGAGGGTTTTAATGAAAAACTGTTTTTT.

The chain recombines TRBV6-9 with TRBJ2-7, with D perhaps TRBD1 or TRBD2 (5 bases each). V lost 10 bases, J lost 6 bases, and 25 bases lay in between. This CDR3 contains 15 residues. Germline V gene lookup returns CDR1 MNHGY and CDR2 SVAAGI. CDR3 DNA sequence: TGTGCCAACACACCGGGCTTCCTGGGGGAATGCGAGCAGTACTTC. This sequence encodes CANTPGFLGECEQYF.

This chain connects TRBV6-4 to TRBJ1-5; D call uncertain. Germline CDR1 and CDR2: MRHNA and SNTAGT. The CDR3 totals 13 residues. Trimming pared 6 bases from V and 4 bases from J, leaving 10 bases between. The CDR3 region has the DNA TGTGCCAGCAGCCAAGGACCTAATCAGCCCCAGCATTTT. Protein product: CASSQGPNQPQHF.

The V gene is TRBV7-2, the J gene TRBJ1-1; 9 nucleotides match TRBD1. V lost 3 bases to trimming and J lost 4 bases; unmatched junction nucleotides: 6. CDR1 and CDR2 (germline): SGHTA, FQGNSA. The CDR3 length is 15 residues. As DNA, the CDR3 is TGTGCCAGCAGCTTTACAGGGGGCGTCGGCACTGAAGCTTTCTTT. Residues: CASSFTGGVGTEAFF.

The chain is built from TRBV4-3 and TRBJ2-6; TRBD1 matches at 9 bases. This CDR3 contains 16 residues. Germline CDR1 LGHNA, CDR2 YSLEER. The ends lost 4 bases at V and 2 bases at J; junction bases unmatched: 3. This CDR3 reads CASSLTGGPGANVLTF. CDR3 in DNA: TGCGCCAGCAGCCTCACAGGGGGCCCTGGGGCCAACGTCCTGACTTTC.

The chain combines TRBV7-8 with TRBJ1-2; 10 bases match TRBD1. Germline trimming cut 5 bases from V and 5 bases from J; bases unmatched to any gene: 8. The CDR3 spans 15 residues. Germline CDR1 SGHVS, CDR2 FQNEAQ. The CDR3 here is CASSVGDRGFYGYTF. CDR3 coding DNA: TGTGCCAGCAGCGTCGGGGACAGGGGATTTTATGGCTACACCTTC.

The CDR3 bases are TGTGCCAGCAGCTTATTAACCCAATCTGAGGGGAAGCAGTACTTC. The encoded protein is CASSLLTQSEGKQYF. The rearrangement links TRBV7-8 to TRBJ2-7; D possibly matches TRBD1 or TRBD2 (5 bases each). Germline CDR1 reads SGHVS; CDR2 reads FQNEAQ. Trimming left V 2 bases short and J 8 bases short, with 19 bases between. The CDR3 covers 15 residues.

The chain carries TRBV29-1 and TRBJ2-3; no clear D. The CDR3 length is 11 residues. CDR1 and CDR2 from the germline V gene are SQVTM and ANQGSEA. V was shortened by 5 bases and J by 2 bases, with 5 bases between the two germline ends. The CDR3 here is CSVLFTDTQYF. In nucleotides, the CDR3 is TGCAGCGTTCTCTTCACAGATACGCAGTATTTT.

The chain uses TRBV7-2 and TRBJ1-2; tentatively, D is TRBD1 (6 bases). The CDR3 sequence is 16 residues long. Germline V gives CDR1 SGHTA, CDR2 FQGNSA. Trimming removed 6 bases at V and 5 bases at J, with 22 bases between. In DNA, the CDR3 is TGTGCCAGCAGACGCGGGTCCGTCACCGGGACATATGGCTACACCTTC. Encoded protein: CASRRGSVTGTYGYTF.

V usage is TRBV7-2 and J usage is TRBJ2-3; TRBD2 might be the D (6 bases). Trimming took 2 bases from V and 2 from J, leaving 11 bases between them. Germline V CDR1 and CDR2: SGHTA, FQGNSA. CDR3 length equals 15 residues. DNA for the CDR3: TGTGCCAGCAGCTTATGGGCTAGCGCCACAGATACGCAGTATTTT. Translating it yields CASSLWASATDTQYF.

The chain uses TRBV7-8 and TRBJ2-5, with TRBD2 matching 12 bases. The CDR3 has 18 residues. V lost 5 bases, J lost 5 bases, and 15 bases stayed unmatched. Per the germline V gene, CDR1 is SGHVS and CDR2 is FQNEAQ. CDR3 amino acids: CASSQDLLAGGHLETQYF. DNA for the CDR3: TGTGCCAGCAGCCAGGACCTTCTAGCGGGAGGGCATCTGGAGACCCAGTACTTC.

With regard to this clone: A read error may explain this, as a much larger clone is one base away. The CDR3 loop reads CASSSGNQPQHF. Written as DNA, the CDR3 is TGTGCCAGCAGCTCAGGGAATCAGCCCCAGCATTTT. The rearrangement joins TRBV6-1 to TRBJ1-5; maybe TRBD1 (5 bases). The CDR3 consists of 12 residues. The V gene lost 6 bases and the J gene lost 4 bases, with 7 bases spanning the gap. Germline V gives CDR1 MNHNS, CDR2 SASEGT.

The gene calls are TRBV30 and TRBJ2-1, with a possible D match to TRBD1 (5 bases). The CDR3 spans 13 residues. The ends were cut back, 1 base at V and 12 bases at J, with 16 bases in the middle. The germline CDR1 and CDR2 sequences are GTSNPN and SVGIG (reference sequence). CDR3 sequence (DNA): TGTGCCTGGAGTGGGGGCCAGGGTATGGGGCAGTTCTTC. Amino acids: CAWSGGQGMGQFF.

V usage is TRBV6-1 and J usage is TRBJ1-2; no clear D gene. The CDR3 is 12 residues long. The germline V gene encodes CDR1 MNHNS and CDR2 SASEGT. The CDR3 sequence is CTAARPNYGYTF. The CDR3 region has the DNA TGTACCGCGGCAAGGCCTAACTATGGCTACACCTTC.

The chain uses TRBV2 and TRBJ2-5, with D uncertain. V was trimmed by 7 bases and J by 0 bases, leaving 3 bases between them. This CDR3 spans 11 amino acids. Germline CDR1 SNHLY, CDR2 FYNNEI. CDR3 amino acids: CASKNQETQYF. CDR3 sequence (DNA): TGTGCCAGCAAGAACCAAGAGACCCAGTACTTC. Supplemented by reference TRBV2 and TRBJ2-5, the full variable domain reads EPEVTQTPSHQVTQMGQEVILRCVPISNHLYFYWYRQILGQKVEFLVSFYNNEISEKSEIFDDQFSVERPDGSNFTLKIRSTKLEDSAMYFCASKNQETQYFGPGTRLLVL.

The chain has TRBV2 and TRBJ2-1, with TRBD2 matching 15 bases. CDR3 length: 16 residues. Germline V CDR1 and CDR2: SNHLY, FYNNEI. V shed 5 bases, J shed 8 bases, and the junction held 7 bases outside the gene matches. The CDR3 DNA follows: TGTGCCAGCAGTAGAGGACTAGCGGGAGGGTCCGATGAGCAGTTCTTC. It translates to CASSRGLAGGSDEQFF.

The chain has TRBV5-6 and TRBJ1-2, with a possible D match to TRBD1 (5 bases). Trimming left V 2 bases short and J 5 bases short, with 22 bases between. This CDR3 is 17 amino acids long. CDR1 is SGHDT and CDR2 is YYEEEE in the germline V gene. CDR3 bases: TGTGCCAGCAGCTTATCGGGGACCACCTACTCCCTTTATGGCTACACCTTC. Residues: CASSLSGTTYSLYGYTF.

This rearrangement joins TRBV28 to TRBJ1-6, with 7 bases identical to TRBD1. V gave up 4 bases and J gave up 7 bases; unmatched junction bases: 4. In germline, CDR1 is MDHEN, CDR2 SYDVKM. The CDR3 runs 14 residues. For the CDR3, the DNA is TGTGCCAGCAGTTCCCCGGGACAGAATTCACCCCTCCACTTT. Amino acids: CASSSPGQNSPLHF. The full variable domain, in which reference TRBV28 and TRBJ1-6 provide the parts outside the CDR3, is DVKVTQSSRYLVKRTGEKVFLECVQDMDHENMFWYRQDPGLGLRLIYFSYDVKMKEKGDIPEGYSVSREKKERFSLILESASTNQTSMYLCASSSPGQNSPLHFGNGTRLTVT.

This chain uses TRBV6-1 with TRBJ2-1; TRBD1 matches at 7 bases. The CDR3 totals 14 residues. V trimming: 5 bases; J trimming: 10 bases; junction bases outside the gene matches: 11. Looked up from germline, CDR1 is MNHNS and CDR2 is SASEGT. CDR3 coding DNA: TGTGCCAGCAGTCCACAGGGGCCCTCCTACGAGCAGTTCTTC. Translated: CASSPQGPSYEQFF.

The chain recombines TRBV6-1 with TRBJ2-7, with 8 bases lining up with TRBD1. From germline, CDR1 is MNHNS and CDR2 SASEGT. V lost 7 bases to trimming and J lost 2 bases; unmatched junction nucleotides: 7. CDR3 length: 14 residues. DNA for the CDR3: TGTGCCAGCAAGTCCGGGACAGGAGCCTACGAGCAGTACTTC. It translates to CASKSGTGAYEQYF.

The chain has TRBV7-2 and TRBJ2-1, with D uncertain. Trimming left V 5 bases short and J 1 base short, with 6 bases between. This CDR3 comprises 13 residues. From germline, CDR1 is SGHTA and CDR2 FQGNSA. CDR3: CASSPVSYNEQFF. The CDR3 DNA reads TGTGCCAGCAGCCCCGTATCCTACAATGAGCAGTTCTTC.

This clone was counted ten times or more. The gene calls are TRBV11-2 and TRBJ2-1, with no clear D. Trimming shortened V by 5 bases and J by 10 bases, and 15 bases separated the two germline ends. Looked up from germline, CDR1 is SGHAT and CDR2 is FQNNGV. The CDR3 is 13 residues long. The CDR3 DNA follows: TGTGCCAGCAGCCTACCAGCACGAGTCGAGCAGTTCTTC. Translation: CASSLPARVEQFF.

The table lists this clone with a count of one. The V and J genes are TRBV18 and TRBJ1-2; D is ambiguous. V was cut by 2 bases and J by 1 base, with 14 bases left in between. Germline CDR1 and CDR2: KGHSH and LQKENI. This CDR3 region has 16 residues. The CDR3 bases are TGTGCCAGCTCACCATCAGACCTTAAAAGTAACTATGGCTACACCTTC. Translation: CASSPSDLKSNYGYTF.

The chain has TRBV30 and TRBJ1-3; D gene unclear. The CDR3 has 12 residues. The germline gives CDR1 GTSNPN, CDR2 SVGIG (reference sequence). V lost 4 bases and J 5 bases, leaving 9 bases between the germline ends. The DNA for the CDR3 is TGTGCCTGGACAGCCATTAGAAACACCATATATTTT. Translating gives CAWTAIRNTIYF.

The rearrangement uses TRBV4-1 and TRBJ1-5; D may be TRBD1 (5 bases). Germline assignment: CDR1 MGHRA and CDR2 YSYEKL. The CDR3 is 14 amino acids. The V end was cut by 2 bases, the J end by 4 bases, with 9 bases between. CDR3 in amino acids: CASSQPGHNQPQHF. In DNA, the CDR3 is TGCGCCAGCAGCCAACCGGGGCATAATCAGCCCCAGCATTTT.

This sequence joins TRBV5-4 and TRBJ1-5; TRBD1 is a possible D gene (5 bases). Trimming left V 0 bases short and J 9 bases short, with 10 bases between. From germline, CDR1 is SGHNT and CDR2 YYREEE (reference sequence). CDR3 size: 13 residues. The CDR3 protein is CASSLAGAVPQHF. The CDR3 nucleotides read TGTGCCAGCAGCTTGGCCGGGGCAGTGCCCCAGCATTTT.

This chain connects TRBV27 to TRBJ1-6; weak D call: TRBD1 (5 bases). Germline loops: CDR1 MNHEY, CDR2 SMNVEV (reference sequence). Deletions cut 6 bases from V and 8 bases from J, with 17 bases between. The CDR3 is 15 residues long. CDR3 amino acids: CASRPLGTFDSPLHF. In DNA form, the CDR3 reads TGTGCCAGCAGACCGCTAGGGACCTTCGATTCACCCCTCCACTTT.

The chain uses TRBV7-9 and TRBJ2-1; D is unclear. Germline V gene sequence: CDR1 SEHNR, CDR2 FQNEAQ (reference sequence). Trimming stripped 1 base from V and 7 bases from J, with 5 bases between. This CDR3 spans 12 amino acids. The CDR3 DNA reads as TGTGCCAGCAGCTTAGGGTCTAATGAGCAGTTCTTC. It is translated as CASSLGSNEQFF.